A single sample gave rise to the 13 T cell receptor beta chains below, sequenced in a study of cytomegalovirus exposure and HLA in healthy donors. Primers for the PCR totalled 60 Vbeta and 13 Jbeta. Sequenced by immunoSEQ multiplex PCR; TCRdb stores in-frame clones only, minus some. The listing contains 130,000 or so clones. Sequenced sample: PBMCs. Every receptor here comes from a woman aged 40 to 55 in good health and CMV-seronegative.

V usage is TRBV29-1 and J usage is TRBJ1-2; D might be TRBD1 (6 bases). Germline CDR1 SQVTM, CDR2 ANQGSEA. This CDR3 contains 12 residues. Trimming cost V 7 bases and J 2 bases, with 11 bases left between them. CDR3 loop: CSGGQTNYGYTF. For the CDR3, the DNA is TGCAGCGGTGGACAGACAAACTATGGCTACACCTTC.

The chain employs TRBV28 and TRBJ1-3, with TRBD1 matching 7 bases. The CDR3 has 15 amino acids. V shed 6 bases and J 1 base; nucleotides not matched to a gene: 6. CDR1 MDHEN and CDR2 SYDVKM come from the germline V gene. The chain's CDR3 is CASRQTGRSGNTIYF. CDR3 sequence (DNA): TGTGCCAGCAGGCAGACAGGGCGGTCTGGAAACACCATATATTTT. Complete variable domain (other parts from reference TRBV28 and TRBJ1-3): DVKVTQSSRYLVKRTGEKVFLECVQDMDHENMFWYRQDPGLGLRLIYFSYDVKMKEKGDIPEGYSVSREKKERFSLILESASTNQTSMYLCASRQTGRSGNTIYFGEGSWLTVV.

The V call is TRBV7-2, the J call TRBJ1-4; D perhaps matches TRBD1 (5 bases). V lost 5 bases and J lost 2, with 15 bases in between. This CDR3 region has 16 residues. Germline lookup yields CDR1 SGHTA and CDR2 FQGNSA. The CDR3 nucleotides read TGTGCCAGCAGCCCCCAGCCAGGGAGGACTAATGAAAAACTGTTTTTT. This translates into CASSPQPGRTNEKLFF.

The chain combines TRBV10-3 with TRBJ1-6; D is ambiguous. The CDR3 consists of 14 residues. V gave up 2 bases and J gave up 5 bases, with 7 bases separating them. CDR1 is ENHRY and CDR2 is SYGVKD in the germline V gene. This CDR3 is CAISEAVNNSPLHF. Written as DNA, the CDR3 is TGTGCCATCAGTGAGGCAGTTAATAATTCACCCCTCCACTTT.

Concerning this clone itself: One end of the junction fails to match germline, which may point to a read error. The V and J genes are TRBV4-1 and TRBJ1-1, with D unresolved. This CDR3 contains 15 residues. Germline V CDR1 and CDR2: MGHRA, YSYEKL. The CDR3 DNA is TGCGCCAGCAGCCAAGACGCGGCTTACGGCACTGGAGCTTTCTTT. This translates into CASSQDAAYGTGAFF.

The rearrangement uses TRBV6-5 and TRBJ2-5, with D possibly matching TRBD1 (6 bases). CDR1 MNHEY and CDR2 SVGAGI come from the germline V gene. The CDR3 contains 13 residues. Trimming took 6 bases from V and 2 from J, leaving 10 bases between them. The CDR3 coding sequence is TGTGCCAGCAGGAGACAGGATCAAGAGACCCAGTACTTC. This encodes CASRRQDQETQYF.

The chain links TRBV4-3 to TRBJ1-1; D ambiguous. V dropped 3 bases and J dropped 12 bases, with 11 bases sitting between them. The CDR3 sequence is 11 residues long. CDR1 and CDR2 from the germline V gene are LGHNA and YSLEER. CDR3 in amino acids: CASSQGSGSFF. The CDR3 coding sequence is TGCGCCAGCAGCCAGGGTTCCGGGTCTTTCTTT.

The rearrangement links TRBV10-3 to TRBJ2-7; 16 bases align to TRBD2. This CDR3 is 17 amino acids long. The germline V gene has CDR1 ENHRY and CDR2 SYGVKD. V dropped 7 bases and J dropped 3; count of bases not matched to a gene: 9. CDR3 DNA: TGTGCCATCACGCCCGGGACTAGCGGGGGGGGATACTACGAGCAGTACTTC. Translation: CAITPGTSGGGYYEQYF.

J is TRBJ1-2 and V is TRBV27; 8 nucleotides agree with TRBD1. V was pared by 4 bases and J by 7 bases, with 5 bases of the junction left unmatched. The germline V gene has CDR1 MNHEY and CDR2 SMNVEV (reference sequence). This CDR3 contains 13 residues. This CDR3 is CASSWDRTRGYTF. The DNA for the CDR3 is TGTGCCAGCAGTTGGGACAGGACGCGTGGCTACACCTTC.

The V gene is TRBV7-8, the J gene TRBJ1-2; D gene uncertain. Trimming removed 2 bases from V and 4 bases from J, with 14 bases in between. CDR1 and CDR2 from the germline V gene are SGHVS and FQNEAQ. The CDR3 length is 15 residues. For the CDR3, the DNA is TGTGCCAGCAGCTTATCTGGTTTAAGTAGCTATGGCTACACCTTC. It yields the protein CASSLSGLSSYGYTF.

The chain links TRBV5-1 to TRBJ1-1; TRBD1 matches 7 bases. Unmatched junction bases numbered 9, after V lost 5 bases and J lost 5 bases. The CDR3 length is 14 residues. The germline V gene encodes CDR1 SGHRS and CDR2 YFSETQ. The CDR3 nucleotides are TGCGCCAGCAGTAATTTACAGGGGAGGACTGAAGCTTTCTTT. Translating it yields CASSNLQGRTEAFF.

The rearrangement joins TRBV7-3 to TRBJ2-1, with TRBD2 as a possible D gene (6 bases). The CDR3 consists of 13 residues. Per germline, CDR1 SGHTA and CDR2 FQGTGA. V lost 7 bases and J lost 9, with 16 bases in between. The CDR3 loop reads CASITFRRGEQFF. The CDR3 coding sequence is TGTGCCAGCATCACTTTCAGGCGGGGTGAGCAGTTCTTC.

V usage is TRBV4-3 and J usage is TRBJ1-4; D possibly corresponds to TRBD1 (5 bases). The CDR3 runs 20 residues. From germline, CDR1 is LGHNA and CDR2 YSLEER. Trimming cost V 0 bases and J 9 bases, with 29 bases left between them. The DNA of the CDR3 is TGCGCCAGCAGCCAAGATTTGGGGCCCAAGGGAGGGGCTAGGAGGCAAAAACTGTTTTTT. This gives the protein CASSQDLGPKGGARRQKLFF.